What follows describes a single T cell receptor beta chain. Trimming removed 7 bases from V and 3 bases from J; junction bases left unmatched: 4. CDR1 and CDR2 (germline): MNHNS, SASEGT. CDR3 size: 14 residues. This entry is derived from a study of identifying expanded T cells in peripheral blood. This table comes from immunoSEQ multiplex PCR, and its TCRdb copy is limited to in-frame clones, with some not included. The data show some 90,000 clones, around 90% seen once. The chain links TRBV6-1 to TRBJ2-7; 12 bases match TRBD2. The source of this sequence is a person aged 18 to 70 in good health. Specimen: blood. CDR3 region: CASNLLAGGYEQYF. The CDR3 DNA follows: TGTGCCAGCAACCTACTAGCGGGGGGCTACGAGCAGTACTTC.